The T cell receptor beta chain under discussion was sequenced for a study of cytomegalovirus exposure and HLA in healthy donors. Study-wide points: The investigators catalogued 150 to 200 TCR beta chains as cytomegalovirus-associated. For most TCR sequences rarity was the rule, although some public TCRs occurred in many donors.

The CDR3 spans 15 residues. Germline V lookup: CDR1 MNHNY, CDR2 SVGAGI (reference sequence). V shed 5 bases and J 2 bases; nucleotides not matched to a gene: 7. Measured with immunoSEQ multiplex PCR; TCRdb has only the in-frame clones, and not every one. The repertoire includes over 110,000 clones, around 90% of them detected once, and roughly 9.4% sits in the top ten. A remark on this clone: Its antigen is currently unknown.

The sequenced material came from PBMCs. This rearrangement joins TRBV6-6 to TRBJ2-5, with 8 positions matching TRBD1. The clonotype comes from a man between 18 and 29 years old in good health and CMV-seropositive. In nucleotides, the CDR3 is TGTGCCAGCAGTGTACCGGGACAGGAACAAGAGACCCAGTACTTC. Its protein is CASSVPGQEQETQYF.